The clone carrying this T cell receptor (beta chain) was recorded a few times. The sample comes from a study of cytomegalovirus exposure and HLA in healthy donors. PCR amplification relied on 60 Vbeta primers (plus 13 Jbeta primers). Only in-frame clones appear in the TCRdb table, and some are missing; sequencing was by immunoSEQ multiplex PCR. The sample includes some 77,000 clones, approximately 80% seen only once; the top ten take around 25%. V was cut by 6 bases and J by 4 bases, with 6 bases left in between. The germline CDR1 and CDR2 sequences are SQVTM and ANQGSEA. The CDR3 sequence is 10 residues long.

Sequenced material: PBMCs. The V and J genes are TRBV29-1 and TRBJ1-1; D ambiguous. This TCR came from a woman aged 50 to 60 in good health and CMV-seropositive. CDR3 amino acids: CSVLVTEAFF. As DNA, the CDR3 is TGCAGCGTCCTCGTCACTGAAGCTTTCTTT.